This T cell receptor (beta chain) came from a study of cytomegalovirus exposure and HLA in healthy donors. Study information: Among approximately 400 genotyped donors, around 81% fell in the Caucasian-associated ancestry cluster.

The PCR employed 60 Vbeta primers together with 13 Jbeta primers. The assay was immunoSEQ multiplex PCR, and TCRdb's table has in-frame clones only and misses some. Of just under 45,000 clones listed, under 60% are singletons. In this sample, this clone turned up a few times. Its antigen is not known. Study observations and caveats: Associated with cytomegalovirus, according to the listing, were approximately 160 TCR beta chains. Most TCR beta V segments were productive about 87% or about 30% of the time in an earlier analysis.

This TCR was recovered from a man aged 60-69 years in good health and CMV-seronegative. The sequenced material came from PBMCs.

The DNA of the CDR3 is TGTGCCAGCTCACCATCCGGGAATCCCTACGAGCAGTACTTC. Translated, it gives CASSPSGNPYEQYF. This sequence joins TRBV18 and TRBJ2-7; TRBD2 might be the D (5 bases). The CDR3 runs 14 residues. V lost 2 bases and J lost 2, with 10 bases in between. CDR1 is KGHSH and CDR2 is LQKENI in the germline V gene. Filled out from reference TRBV18 and TRBJ2-7, the complete variable domain reads NAGVMQNPRHLVRRRGQEARLRCSPMKGHSHVYWYRQLPEEGLKFMVYLQKENIIDESGMPKERFSAEFPKEGPSILRIQQVVRGDSAAYFCASSPSGNPYEQYFGPGTRLTVT.